Below are 6 T cell receptor beta chains sequenced from a single sample in a study of cytomegalovirus exposure and HLA in healthy donors. Vbeta (60) and Jbeta (13) primers were used in the PCR. TCRdb keeps only in-frame clones here, not all; method: immunoSEQ multiplex PCR. The sample has about 190,000 clones, 79% seen once. The specimen was PBMCs. The receptors derive from a woman under 30 in good health and CMV-seronegative.

V gene TRBV15 combines with J gene TRBJ1-3, with TRBD1 identical over 7 bases. The CDR3 sequence is 15 residues long. Germline assignment: CDR1 LNHNV and CDR2 YYDKDF (reference sequence). The V and J ends lost 8 bases and 2 bases, in that order; junction bases with no gene match: 9. CDR3 loop: CATALTGTAGNTIYF. The CDR3, as DNA: TGTGCCACCGCCTTGACAGGGACAGCTGGAAACACCATATATTTT.

The chain has TRBV5-4 and TRBJ2-7; 13 nucleotides agree with TRBD2. The V gene end was trimmed by 4 bases and the J gene end by 1 base; junction bases not matched to a gene: 11. In germline, CDR1 is SGHNT, CDR2 YYREEE (reference sequence). This CDR3 is 18 amino acids long. CDR3 in amino acids: CASSLGVRLAGGSYEQYF. The CDR3 region has the DNA TGTGCCAGCAGCCTCGGAGTGAGACTAGCGGGAGGATCCTACGAGCAGTACTTC.

The chain couples TRBV6-6 to TRBJ2-2; no clear D gene. From germline, CDR1 is MNHNY and CDR2 SVGAGI (reference sequence). V shed 6 bases and J shed 2 bases, with 13 bases lying between them. The CDR3 consists of 15 residues. The CDR3 nucleotides are TGTGCCAGCAGCCAACCTAGTCGCAACACCGGGGAGCTGTTTTTT. Its protein product is CASSQPSRNTGELFF.

This clone showed up just a few times. This chain joins TRBV19 and TRBJ2-2; 7 bases align to TRBD2. This CDR3 has 15 amino acids. Germline values: CDR1 LNHDA, CDR2 SQIVND (reference sequence). Germline trimming cut 5 bases from V and 6 bases from J; bases unmatched to any gene: 9. The chain's CDR3 is CASSLWSGEPGELFF. Here the CDR3 DNA reads TGTGCCAGTAGTTTATGGAGCGGGGAACCCGGGGAGCTGTTTTTT.

The gene calls are TRBV28 and TRBJ1-1; possibly TRBD1 for D (5 bases). The CDR3 is 14 residues long. Deletions cut 5 bases from V and 7 bases from J, with 17 bases between. Germline V CDR1 and CDR2: MDHEN, SYDVKM. CDR3 sequence reads: CASSRIRVGGEAFF. The CDR3 DNA is TGTGCCAGCAGTCGCATACGCGTGGGGGGTGAAGCTTTCTTT.

V and J are TRBV28 and TRBJ1-2, with 7 bases aligning to TRBD1. Trimming removed 2 bases from V and 3 bases from J; junction bases left unmatched: 3. The V gene's germline CDR1 is MDHEN and CDR2 SYDVKM. The CDR3 contains 14 residues. CDR3 sequence reads: CASSLGTGDYGYTF. In nucleotides, the CDR3 is TGTGCCAGCAGTTTAGGAACAGGGGACTATGGCTACACCTTC.